This T cell receptor beta chain is drawn from a study of blood T cell repertoires in COVID-19. Looking at the study overall: COVID-19 samples from acute and convalescent phases originated in the United States, Italy and Spain. T cells, B-cell-depleted T cells, or PBMCs provided the cDNA or gDNA that served as material.

This CDR3 region has 14 residues. The germline V gene has CDR1 SGHTA and CDR2 FQGNSA. V lost 4 bases, J lost 7 bases, and 16 bases lay in between. Study processing details: Quantification of nucleated cells was approximated via reference gene primer amplification. Measured with immunoSEQ multiplex PCR; TCRdb has only the in-frame clones, and not every one. The V and J calls and clone size are taken from that table; D and trimming were inferred from the DNA. The sample lists under 350,000 clones; 80% to 90% were seen once. The chain links TRBV7-2 to TRBJ1-2; D is uncertain. The material sequenced was peripheral blood. This TCR derives from a woman in her seventies with acute or convalescent COVID-19. CDR3 residues: CASSWPWAGSGYTF. As DNA, the CDR3 is TGTGCCAGCAGCTGGCCTTGGGCCGGCTCTGGCTACACCTTC.